The present TCR beta chain was sequenced within a study of lymphopenia after photon versus proton radiotherapy. The V gene's germline CDR1 is LGHNA and CDR2 YNFKEQ. The length of the CDR3 is 16 residues. The germline V and J ends were trimmed by 0 bases and 2 bases, with 13 bases remaining between them. On this clone: Its antigen is not identified.

This table comes from immunoSEQ multiplex PCR, and its TCRdb copy is limited to in-frame clones, with some not included. This table holds around 31,000 clones, roughly 89% found once. Overall study findings and caveats: Oligoclonal CD8+ Temra expansion after nadir drove photon patients' diversity drop. Relative stability marked proton patients; photon patients lost diversity and naive cells.

The sequenced sample was peripheral blood, obtained from a patient treated with proton-based radiotherapy. The source of this sequence is a woman in her sixties or seventies with pancreatic cancer. Some clones in this sample may be carry-over from other donors' samples. The V call is TRBV4-2, the J call TRBJ1-2; tentative D call: TRBD1 (5 bases). The CDR3 loop is CASSQEGPGANYGYTF. The CDR3 region has the DNA TGTGCCAGCAGCCAAGAGGGGCCGGGAGCCAACTATGGCTACACCTTC.